The source of this TCR beta chain is a study of blood T cell repertoires in COVID-19. Sequencing was performed with immunoSEQ multiplex PCR; in TCRdb, only in-frame clones are kept and a portion is missing. The data contain under 250,000 clones, around 90% of them seen just once; the ten biggest clones take up roughly a tenth. Trimming took 0 bases from V and 7 from J; bases not matched to a gene: 5. CDR1 WSHSY and CDR2 SAAADI come from the germline V gene. This CDR3 has 14 amino acids. Sequences were obtained from PBMCs or T cells enriched from blood (not recorded which). The chain employs TRBV10-2 and TRBJ1-1; the match to TRBD1 covers 7 bases. The TCR sequence derives from a man aged 30 to 45 who had recovered from COVID-19. The CDR3 sequence is CASSESGGALEAFF. Written as DNA, the CDR3 is TGCGCCAGCAGTGAGTCAGGGGGCGCTCTTGAAGCTTTCTTT.